Listed here are 18 T cell receptor beta chains from one sample, sequenced in a study of technical replicates of blood from a handful of donors. Sequencing used immunoSEQ multiplex PCR; TCRdb keeps in-frame clones, though not all of them. The sample shows under 80,000 clones, about 90% of them seen only once. Sequencing input: PBMCs. The receptors originated from a human donor in good health. Some clones in this sample may be carry-over from other donors' samples.

This clone came up a few times. This chain connects TRBV28 to TRBJ2-1; 7 bases map to TRBD2. Germline loops: CDR1 MDHEN, CDR2 SYDVKM. This CDR3 contains 17 residues. V dropped 5 bases and J dropped 1; count of bases not matched to a gene: 11. The DNA for the CDR3 is TGTGCCAGCAGTCCTCTGGGCGGGAGCAAATCCTACAATGAGCAGTTCTTC. It codes for CASSPLGGSKSYNEQFF.

The chain joins TRBV29-1 to TRBJ2-5; the D gene is possibly TRBD1 (5 bases). Germline lookup yields CDR1 SQVTM and CDR2 ANQGSEA. V lost 6 bases, J lost 1 base, and 12 bases lay in between. CDR3 length: 13 residues. The CDR3 reads CSVDPGSQETQYF. Written as DNA, the CDR3 is TGCAGCGTGGATCCAGGGTCCCAAGAGACCCAGTACTTC.

J is TRBJ2-2 and V is TRBV13; TRBD2 is a possible D gene (5 bases). Trimming removed 2 bases from V and 4 bases from J, with 11 bases in between. The CDR3 is made up of 15 amino acids. Germline values: CDR1 PRHDT, CDR2 FYEKMQ (reference sequence). The chain's CDR3 is CASSLSEAGTGELFF. DNA of the CDR3: TGTGCCAGCAGCTTATCAGAGGCGGGCACCGGGGAGCTGTTTTTT.

This clone was recorded only once. The chain uses TRBV5-4 and TRBJ2-1, with 7 nucleotides matching TRBD2. V shed 4 bases and J 5 bases; nucleotides not matched to a gene: 9. The germline gives CDR1 SGHNT, CDR2 YYREEE (reference sequence). This CDR3 region has 15 residues. CDR3 sequence reads: CASSITSAWDNEQFF. In DNA, the CDR3 is TGTGCCAGCAGCATTACTAGCGCCTGGGACAATGAGCAGTTCTTC.

This chain connects TRBV7-9 to TRBJ2-1; 7 bases fit TRBD2. The length of the CDR3 is 15 residues. CDR1 is SEHNR, CDR2 FQNEAQ, per germline (reference sequence). Trimming cost V 5 bases and J 7 bases; bases outside gene matches: 11. The CDR3: CASSPGPGGSNEQFF. The DNA of the CDR3 is TGTGCCAGCAGCCCCGGGCCCGGGGGGAGTAATGAGCAGTTCTTC. Based on the CDR3 plus reference TRBV7-9 and TRBJ2-1, the full variable domain is DTGVSQNPRHKITKRGQNVTFRCDPISEHNRLYWYRQTLGQGPEFLTYFQNEAQLEKSRLLSDRFSAERPKGSFSTLEIQRTEQGDSAMYLCASSPGPGGSNEQFFGPGTRLTVL.

This sequence joins TRBV4-3 and TRBJ2-1; TRBD2 matches at 7 bases. The V and J ends lost 0 bases and 0 bases, in that order; junction bases with no gene match: 5. Germline values: CDR1 LGHNA, CDR2 YSLEER. CDR3 length: 17 residues. The CDR3 DNA sequence: TGCGCCAGCAGCCAAGATATTCGGGACTACTCCTACAATGAGCAGTTCTTC. Its translation is CASSQDIRDYSYNEQFF.

This sequence joins TRBV27 and TRBJ2-5; D is perhaps TRBD1 (6 bases). Trimming cost V 2 bases and J 9 bases, with 19 bases left between them. CDR3 length: 15 amino acids. Germline lookup yields CDR1 MNHEY and CDR2 SMNVEV (reference sequence). The CDR3 reads CASSLPGTKLQAQYF. In DNA form, the CDR3 reads TGTGCCAGCAGTTTACCGGGGACAAAGTTGCAGGCCCAGTACTTC.

The J gene is TRBJ2-7, the V gene TRBV28; maybe TRBD2 (6 bases). This CDR3 spans 13 amino acids. Germline CDR1 reads MDHEN; CDR2 reads SYDVKM. Deletions cut 1 base from V and 6 bases from J, with 10 bases between. CDR3 nucleotides: TGTGCCAGCAGTTTATTCCCGGGAGTCGAGCAGTACTTC. This translates into CASSLFPGVEQYF. Based on the CDR3 plus reference TRBV28 and TRBJ2-7, the full variable domain is DVKVTQSSRYLVKRTGEKVFLECVQDMDHENMFWYRQDPGLGLRLIYFSYDVKMKEKGDIPEGYSVSREKKERFSLILESASTNQTSMYLCASSLFPGVEQYFGPGTRLTVT.

The chain uses TRBV7-2 and TRBJ1-2; 9 bases line up with TRBD1. Germline CDR1 SGHTA, CDR2 FQGNSA. Trimming cost V 1 base and J 8 bases; bases outside gene matches: 5. There are 14 residues in the CDR3. CDR3 amino acids: CASSLGGQGGGYTF. DNA of the CDR3: TGTGCCAGCAGCTTAGGGGGACAGGGAGGCGGCTACACCTTC. The full variable domain, in which reference TRBV7-2 and TRBJ1-2 provide the parts outside the CDR3, is GAGVSQSPSNKVTEKGKDVELRCDPISGHTALYWYRQSLGQGLEFLIYFQGNSAPDKSGLPSDRFSAERTGGSVSTLTIQRTQQEDSAVYLCASSLGGQGGGYTFGSGTRLTVV.

J is TRBJ2-3 and V is TRBV15; D perhaps matches TRBD2 (6 bases). This CDR3 has 13 amino acids. Trimming left V 9 bases short and J 4 bases short, with 14 bases between. Per germline, CDR1 LNHNV and CDR2 YYDKDF (reference sequence). CDR3 coding DNA: TGTGCCACTACGGAGGGTGGAGCAGATACGCAGTATTTT. This codes for CATTEGGADTQYF.

The V gene is TRBV27, the J gene TRBJ2-1, with D possibly matching TRBD2 (6 bases). Looked up from germline, CDR1 is MNHEY and CDR2 is SMNVEV (reference sequence). Trimming pared 9 bases from V and 9 bases from J, leaving 18 bases between. The CDR3 is 13 amino acids. For the CDR3, the DNA is TGTGCCAGTAGACTTTGGGGGGAGGTTGAGCAGTTCTTC. Its protein is CASRLWGEVEQFF.

The chain uses TRBV4-2 and TRBJ1-1; D is unclear. The CDR3 covers 14 residues. Trimming left V 4 bases short and J 1 base short, with 10 bases between. The germline V gene has CDR1 LGHNA and CDR2 YNFKEQ. CDR3 coding DNA: TGTGCCAGCAGCCTAGGACTTACGAACACTGAAGCTTTCTTT. It encodes CASSLGLTNTEAFF.

The chain is built from TRBV6-1 and TRBJ1-5; unclear D gene. Germline values: CDR1 MNHNS, CDR2 SASEGT. The length of the CDR3 is 14 residues. The V end lost 6 bases, the J end lost 6 bases, and 15 bases lay between the germline ends. CDR3 DNA sequence: TGTGCCAGCAGAAGGGAGATAGGCCTTCAGCCCCAGCATTTT. Encoded protein: CASRREIGLQPQHF.

J is TRBJ2-7 and V is TRBV5-6; D remains unclear. V was cut by 1 base and J by 3 bases, with 8 bases left in between. The CDR3 runs to 13 residues. CDR1 and CDR2 from the germline V gene are SGHDT and YYEEEE. This CDR3 reads CASSLSGYYEQYF. In DNA form, the CDR3 reads TGTGCCAGCAGCTTGTCAGGATACTACGAGCAGTACTTC.

This chain's CDR3 is CASSLVSQRRVETQYF. In nucleotides, the CDR3 is TGTGCCAGCAGCTTAGTCTCCCAGCGGAGGGTGGAGACCCAGTACTTC. The V and J genes are TRBV7-2 and TRBJ2-5; weak D call: TRBD2 (6 bases). The CDR3 consists of 16 residues. The V and J ends lost 1 base and 5 bases respectively, with 17 bases between them. Germline loops: CDR1 SGHTA, CDR2 FQGNSA.

V usage is TRBV4-1 and J usage is TRBJ1-6, with a weak D call TRBD1 (5 bases). Germline-derived CDR1 and CDR2 are MGHRA and YSYEKL. The CDR3 length is 17 residues. Trimming left V 0 bases short and J 7 bases short, with 16 bases between. In DNA, the CDR3 is TGCGCCAGCAGCCAAGATTCCAGGGTTCAAAGAAATTCACCCCTCCACTTT. Its protein product is CASSQDSRVQRNSPLHF.

V gene TRBV7-2 combines with J gene TRBJ2-1, with 8 bases matching TRBD2. The CDR3 has 13 amino acids. Germline lookup yields CDR1 SGHTA and CDR2 FQGNSA. V shed 5 bases and J 10 bases; nucleotides not matched to a gene: 7. The CDR3 sequence: CASSTYLAGEQFF. The CDR3 DNA reads TGTGCCAGCAGCACCTACTTAGCGGGAGAGCAGTTCTTC. The full variable domain, with the rest looked up from reference TRBV7-2 and TRBJ2-1, is GAGVSQSPSNKVTEKGKDVELRCDPISGHTALYWYRQSLGQGLEFLIYFQGNSAPDKSGLPSDRFSAERTGGSVSTLTIQRTQQEDSAVYLCASSTYLAGEQFFGPGTRLTVL.

This chain joins TRBV25-1 and TRBJ1-2; the D is unclear. This CDR3 is built from 11 residues. Trimming stripped 4 bases from V and 7 bases from J, with 7 bases between. The germline CDR1 and CDR2 sequences are MGHDK and SYGVNS. The CDR3 DNA sequence: TGTGCCAGCAGTGGCGATGGTGGCTACACCTTC. It yields the protein CASSGDGGYTF.